This T cell receptor beta chain appears in the sequencing data of a study of radiation and T cells in renal cell carcinoma (dated by TCRdb to 2020 to 2021). For the wider study: Samples came from a clinical trial, in which primary renal cell carcinomas received 15 Gy stereotactic body radiation therapy followed by nephrectomy 4 weeks later. In total, about 50 samples, comprising around 26 tumors and some 27 peripheral blood samples, were subjected to TCR beta sequencing. Across all 55 or so samples, 3,800,000 or so unique CDR3 nucleotide sequences encoding about 2.4 million unique CDR3 amino acid sequences were identified. The study at large found these results: In blood, the top tumor clonotypes increased from baseline to 2 weeks after radiation and then shrank by 4 weeks, which suggests a temporary expansion of tumor-resident clones. The single-armed trial design could not address effects of radiation dose or scheduling on the TCR repertoire. Because pretreatment tumor biopsies were not available, the study could not determine whether clonotypes were already present within the tumor at baseline. Tracking of blood repertoire dynamics stopped at roughly four weeks after treatment, with no follow-up past that point.

What the time point label conveys for this sample: blood 2 weeks post-SBRT. What this sample's treatment or condition label stands for: 15 Gy SBRT to primary tumor, nephrectomy 4 weeks later. To follow tumor-enriched clonotypes, peripheral blood was collected serially from radiation-treated patients at baseline and again at 2 weeks and 4 weeks after SBRT. Renal cell carcinoma with clear cell pathology was present in all patients. Genomic DNA for TCR sequencing was prepared using the QIAamp DNA Blood Mini Kit (Qiagen). The analyses included only samples that passed all quality control checks. Based on the germline V gene, the CDR1 and CDR2 sequences are SGHAT and FQNNGV. CDR3 length: 17 amino acids, cysteine to phenylalanine. The DNA shown is the 51-base CDR3, in frame from base 1. V loses 3 bases of germline sequence and J loses 5 bases, and the interval between the two ends is 20 bases. The immunoSEQ kit was used, according to the manufacturer's recommendations, to generate TCR beta libraries from genomic DNA. To prepare libraries, a first multiplex PCR with proprietary primers was run, followed by a second PCR that added unique barcodes, and a bead cleanup was done after each round. A kit-provided positive control reaction and a negative control reaction were included in every sample batch. The final libraries were assessed on an Agilent 4200 TapeStation D1000 ScreenTape, pooled by volume, and quantified by qPCR. An Illumina NextSeq500 fitted with a MidOutput 150-cycle cartridge performed the sequencing, running 156 Read1 cycles and 15 Index1 cycles with the kit's custom primers. The pooled library was loaded at approximately 1 pM, with a 20% PhiX control spiked in. Processing in the source paper ran as follows. Vendor-processed data were analyzed in R, and a clonotype was defined as all T cells sharing the same CDR3 nucleotide sequence. In the clone abundance analyses, frequencies in each sample were normalized to that sample's 10,000 most abundant clones. Before analysis, public T cell clones were removed, and these numbered fewer than six per sample on average. A difference in abundance of at least 32-fold between compartments was used to define tumor-enriched and baseline blood-enriched clonotypes. A beta-binomial differential abundance model was used to identify clonotypes that expanded or contracted between blood time points. Similarity between tumor and blood repertoires was quantified using the Baroni-Urbani and Buser coefficient, and groups were compared with two-tailed Wilcoxon tests in R. TCRdb obtained this table from immuneACCESS and retained in-frame rearrangements with V and J assigned. These tables miss some clones; where compared with another copy, unresolved V genes account for less than half of the shortfall, and the remainder is unexplained. V and J calls plus clone size are reproduced from that table; the DNA served to infer D and trimming. This sample lists over 55,000 clones; about 80% were detected once. The top ten hold roughly 7% of the sample.

About this clone: No antigen is known for it. Base qualities are not at hand, and no much larger clone is one base apart.

The sequencing used blood, collected from a patient whose treatment included radiotherapy and nephrectomy. The clonotype was recovered from a man between 60 and 70 years old with renal cell carcinoma. The sequence joins TRBV11-2 to TRBJ1-5; TRBD1 is possibly the D segment (5 matching bases). The nucleotide sequence is given as TGTGCCAGCAGCTTTTCCTATCCAGGGAGCATCGATCAGCCCCAGCATTTT. Its translation is CASSFSYPGSIDQPQHF.